Sequencing of this TCR beta chain was carried out in a study of blood T cell repertoires in COVID-19. Study information: The United States, Italy and Spain were the sources of the acute and convalescent COVID-19 samples. Sources were T cells, B-cell-depleted T cells, or PBMCs; the material itself was cDNA or gDNA.

Original analysis: Researchers report that nucleated cell counts were estimated from reference gene primer amplification. Clones were read by immunoSEQ multiplex PCR, and TCRdb kept only the in-frame ones, dropping some. V and J calls and clone size follow that table, whereas D and trimming were derived from the DNA. The repertoire holds about 200,000 clones, with about 83% as singletons. This clone showed up just once. There are 15 residues in the CDR3. J gave up 6 bases and V 3 bases, and 9 bases lay outside the gene matches. CDR1 is MNHEY and CDR2 is SMNVEV in the germline V gene (reference sequence).

Sequencing was done on a sample of peripheral blood. The source is a man aged 55 to 70 who had recovered from COVID-19. The chain uses TRBV27 and TRBJ2-7; 9 bases line up with TRBD2. This CDR3 is CASSLPRASGVEQYF. The CDR3, as DNA: TGTGCCAGCAGTTTGCCTCGGGCTAGCGGGGTCGAGCAGTACTTC.